One TCR beta chain is described in this entry. Patients from Seattle were sampled longitudinally, starting during active infection. This sample was taken from a study of blood T cell repertoires in COVID-19. Study details: COVID-19 samples from acute and convalescent phases originated in the United States, Italy and Spain.

Method: immunoSEQ multiplex PCR; TCRdb's copy keeps in-frame clones and lacks some. The sample has some 520,000 clones; approximately 92% are singletons. CDR1 and CDR2 from the germline V gene are SNHLY and FYNNEI. Trimming cost V 4 bases and J 4 bases; bases outside gene matches: 11. The CDR3 has 18 residues. V gene TRBV2 combines with J gene TRBJ2-5; 14 bases map to TRBD2. The source is a man younger than 35 with COVID-19, enrolled during active disease. Source material: peripheral blood. The CDR3 sequence: CASSGLGLAGGHGETQYF. The CDR3 nucleotides are TGTGCCAGCAGTGGTCTAGGACTAGCGGGGGGCCACGGAGAGACCCAGTACTTC.